Each of the 25 T cell receptor beta chains below was sequenced from the same sample in a study of T cell responses to AZD1222 COVID-19 vaccine. Repertoires were generated with immunoSEQ multiplex PCR, while TCRdb's copy carries only in-frame clones and drops some. This table has roughly 100,000 clones, about 88% appearing once. The sample here was peripheral blood, taken 28 days after the second AZD1222 dose. These receptors were collected from an adult who received the AZD1222 COVID-19 vaccine.

This clone was counted a single time. V gene TRBV7-3 combines with J gene TRBJ2-2, with a possible D match to TRBD2 (5 bases). CDR1 and CDR2 (germline): SGHTA, FQGTGA. The CDR3 consists of 17 residues. Trimming cost V 0 bases and J 5 bases, with 16 bases left between them. CDR3 sequence: CASSLTAREVGTGELFF. The DNA for the CDR3 is TGTGCCAGCAGCTTAACAGCCCGGGAAGTTGGGACCGGGGAGCTGTTTTTT.

The J gene is TRBJ2-1, the V gene TRBV3-1 (or the pseudogene TRBV3-2), with D possibly being TRBD2 (6 bases). The germline V gene encodes CDR1 LGHDT and CDR2 YNNKEL (reference sequence). The V end was cut by 4 bases, the J end by 9 bases, with 22 bases between. CDR3 length: 16 amino acids. This CDR3 is CASSPGGRWRSREQFF. The CDR3 DNA follows: TGTGCCAGCAGCCCAGGTGGGAGGTGGCGTTCCCGTGAGCAGTTCTTC.

This chain uses TRBV6-5 with TRBJ2-5; 10 nucleotides match TRBD2. CDR1 MNHEY and CDR2 SVGAGI come from the germline V gene. CDR3 length: 15 amino acids. The trim removed 10 bases at V and 1 base at J, leaving 9 bases unmatched. The CDR3 region has the DNA TGTGCCATTGGAGGGACTAGCGTCTTCCAAGAGACCCAGTACTTC. It encodes CAIGGTSVFQETQYF.

The CDR3, as DNA: TGTGCCAGCAGCCTAGCGGGAGGGCCTGGCACAGATACGCAGTATTTT. Its translation is CASSLAGGPGTDTQYF. The rearrangement uses TRBV7-3 and TRBJ2-3, with 12 bases fitting TRBD2. The CDR3 has 16 amino acids. Trimming took 5 bases from V and 1 from J; bases not matched to a gene: 4. Germline V gene sequence: CDR1 SGHTA, CDR2 FQGTGA.

CDR3 in amino acids: CASSPSDRDKAFF. For the CDR3, the DNA is TGTGCCAGCAGCCCCTCGGACAGGGACAAAGCTTTCTTT. The gene calls are TRBV3-1 (or the pseudogene TRBV3-2) and TRBJ1-1; 8 bases are a match to TRBD1. The germline CDR1 and CDR2 sequences are LGHDT and YNNKEL (reference sequence). CDR3 size: 13 residues. The J segment lost 9 bases and the V segment lost 4 bases, leaving 7 bases of the junction unmatched.

The chain joins TRBV4-2 to TRBJ1-3; D might be TRBD1 (5 bases). CDR3 length equals 17 residues. V was trimmed by 0 bases and J by 0 bases, leaving 12 bases between them. Germline lookup yields CDR1 LGHNA and CDR2 YNFKEQ. The CDR3 here is CASSQDWGSRSGNTIYF. The CDR3 DNA follows: TGTGCCAGCAGCCAAGACTGGGGCAGCCGCTCTGGAAACACCATATATTTT.

This clone occurred once. The rearrangement joins TRBV28 to TRBJ1-4; a possible D gene is TRBD1 (6 bases). This CDR3 region has 15 residues. Germline loops: CDR1 MDHEN, CDR2 SYDVKM. The V gene lost 5 bases and the J gene lost 7 bases, with 17 bases spanning the gap. CDR3 coding DNA: TGTGCCAGCAGTGGCAGGGGTTGGGAGATTGAAAAACTGTTTTTT. Residues: CASSGRGWEIEKLFF.

This chain connects TRBV29-1 to TRBJ1-2; D gene uncertain. The germline V and J ends were trimmed by 3 bases and 3 bases, with 8 bases remaining between them. This CDR3 contains 12 residues. Germline lookup yields CDR1 SQVTM and CDR2 ANQGSEA. CDR3 in DNA: TGCAGCGTTGAGGGAGGGTACTATGGCTACACCTTC. Translating gives CSVEGGYYGYTF.

This clone was counted once. The rearrangement uses TRBV11-2 and TRBJ1-6; 7 positions match TRBD1. CDR1 is SGHAT, CDR2 FQNNGV, per germline. V lost 5 bases, J lost 9 bases, and 16 bases stayed unmatched. This CDR3 has 17 residues. The CDR3 DNA is TGTGCCAGCAGCCTCGCGGCCATGACAGGGTTTTTTTCACCCCTCCACTTT. It is translated as CASSLAAMTGFFSPLHF. The variable domain in full, completed from reference TRBV11-2 and TRBJ1-6, reads EAGVAQSPRYKIIEKRQSVAFWCNPISGHATLYWYQQILGQGPKLLIQFQNNGVVDDSQLPKDRFSAERLKGVDSTLKIQPAKLEDSAVYLCASSLAAMTGFFSPLHFGNGTRLTVT.

For the CDR3, the DNA is TGTGCCAGTAGTATAGCGGGGACTTTAGCCAAAAACATTCAGTACTTC. This encodes CASSIAGTLAKNIQYF. This chain uses TRBV19 with TRBJ2-4; a weak D match, TRBD2 (6 bases). Germline CDR1 is LNHDA and CDR2 is SQIVND (reference sequence). V lost 1 base to trimming and J lost 0 bases, with 10 bases between them. The CDR3 length is 16 residues.

The rearrangement joins TRBV7-2 to TRBJ2-7, with 9 bases identical to TRBD2. Germline V gene lookup returns CDR1 SGHTA and CDR2 FQGNSA. The CDR3 is 18 amino acids. Trimming removed 0 bases from V and 4 bases from J; junction bases left unmatched: 13. As DNA, the CDR3 is TGTGCCAGCAGCTTAGCTCTCGGGGCTAGCGGGAATCATTACGAGCAGTACTTC. Translated: CASSLALGASGNHYEQYF. Full variable domain (missing parts from reference TRBV7-2 and TRBJ2-7): GAGVSQSPSNKVTEKGKDVELRCDPISGHTALYWYRQSLGQGLEFLIYFQGNSAPDKSGLPSDRFSAERTGGSVSTLTIQRTQQEDSAVYLCASSLALGASGNHYEQYFGPGTRLTVT.

The chain links TRBV5-5 to TRBJ1-1, with D maybe TRBD1 (5 bases). The CDR3 has 11 residues. V lost 2 bases, J lost 11 bases, and 10 bases lay in between. CDR1 and CDR2 (germline): SGHKS, YYEKEE (reference sequence). The CDR3 nucleotides are TGTGCCAGCAGCTTCGACAGAGGGGCTTTCTTT. It encodes CASSFDRGAFF.

This sequence joins TRBV7-2 and TRBJ2-7, with 9 nucleotides matching TRBD1. CDR3 size: 14 residues. CDR1 is SGHTA and CDR2 is FQGNSA in the germline V gene. V was clipped by 5 bases and J by 2 bases; unmatched bases: 4. CDR3 region: CASSPRQGAYEQYF. In DNA form, the CDR3 reads TGTGCCAGCAGCCCCCGACAGGGGGCCTACGAGCAGTACTTC.

This chain uses TRBV2 with TRBJ1-2; TRBD1 agrees at 7 bases. The CDR3 runs to 14 residues. Germline V gives CDR1 SNHLY, CDR2 FYNNEI. The junction had 4 bases not matched to a gene; V was cut back by 2 bases and J by 4 bases. CDR3 protein: CASSERQGGYGYTF. The CDR3, as DNA: TGTGCCAGCAGTGAACGACAGGGTGGCTATGGCTACACCTTC. Supplemented by reference TRBV2 and TRBJ1-2, the full variable domain reads EPEVTQTPSHQVTQMGQEVILRCVPISNHLYFYWYRQILGQKVEFLVSFYNNEISEKSEIFDDQFSVERPDGSNFTLKIRSTKLEDSAMYFCASSERQGGYGYTFGSGTRLTVV.

This sequence joins TRBV5-5 and TRBJ1-3; D ambiguous. The germline V gene encodes CDR1 SGHKS and CDR2 YYEKEE (reference sequence). V was trimmed by 2 bases and J by 0 bases, leaving 3 bases between them. CDR3 length: 13 residues. DNA of the CDR3: TGTGCCAGCAGCTTAAGCTCTGGAAACACCATATATTTT. It codes for CASSLSSGNTIYF.

The chain has TRBV7-8 and TRBJ2-7; D is possibly TRBD1 or TRBD2 (6 bases each). CDR1 is SGHVS, CDR2 FQNEAQ, per germline. The CDR3 spans 13 residues. V lost 5 bases and J 6 bases, leaving 14 bases between the germline ends. Written as DNA, the CDR3 is TGTGCCAGCAGCCCCGGGGGCCAGGGCGAGCAGTACTTC. This codes for CASSPGGQGEQYF. The variable domain in full, completed from reference TRBV7-8 and TRBJ2-7, reads GAGVSQSPRYKVAKRGQDVALRCDPISGHVSLFWYQQALGQGPEFLTYFQNEAQLDKSGLPSDRFFAERPEGSVSTLKIQRTQQEDSAVYLCASSPGGQGEQYFGPGTRLTVT.

The sample holds a few counts of this clone. The V gene is TRBV7-8, the J gene TRBJ1-4, with a possible D match to TRBD1 (6 bases). Germline V gene data show CDR1 as SGHVS and CDR2 as FQNEAQ. Trimming removed 5 bases from V and 8 bases from J, with 12 bases in between. The CDR3 is 13 residues long. In DNA, the CDR3 is TGTGCCAGCAGCATTGGACAGAGCGAAAAACTGTTTTTT. It specifies CASSIGQSEKLFF.

The chain combines TRBV4-2 with TRBJ1-4; no firm D call. The germline V gene encodes CDR1 LGHNA and CDR2 YNFKEQ. V lost 0 bases, J lost 4 bases, and 3 bases lay in between. The CDR3 extends over 13 amino acids. CDR3: CASSQDFNEKLFF. The CDR3 bases are TGTGCCAGCAGCCAAGATTTTAATGAAAAACTGTTTTTT.

The sample holds one count of this clone. This chain joins TRBV3-1 (or the pseudogene TRBV3-2) and TRBJ2-7, with 7 bases matching TRBD1. With 4 bases clipped from V and 6 bases from J, the junction kept 9 bases outside the gene matches. The germline V gene has CDR1 LGHDT and CDR2 YNNKEL (reference sequence). The CDR3 consists of 14 residues. CDR3 residues: CASSPGQVRSEQYF. The CDR3 DNA is TGTGCCAGCAGCCCTGGACAGGTGCGCTCCGAGCAGTACTTC.

V and J are TRBV9 and TRBJ2-3; either TRBD1 or TRBD2 may fit D (5 bases each). The CDR3 length is 16 residues. Germline CDR1 is SGDLS and CDR2 is YYNGEE. The V end lost 5 bases, the J end lost 2 bases, and 18 bases lay between the germline ends. This CDR3 reads CASRPPGAGTTDTQYF. In DNA form, the CDR3 reads TGTGCCAGCAGACCGCCCGGGGCTGGGACCACAGATACGCAGTATTTT.

V usage is TRBV10-3 and J usage is TRBJ1-5, with D maybe TRBD1 (5 bases). CDR3 length equals 14 residues. Germline V gene sequence: CDR1 ENHRY, CDR2 SYGVKD. Trimming stripped 0 bases from V and 5 bases from J, with 8 bases between. CDR3 sequence: CAISESGGDQPQHF. The CDR3 bases are TGTGCCATCAGTGAGTCGGGGGGGGATCAGCCCCAGCATTTT.

The gene calls are TRBV11-2 and TRBJ1-1; D possibly corresponds to TRBD1 (5 bases). The CDR3 sequence is 14 residues long. V lost 8 bases and J lost 3, with 16 bases in between. Per germline, CDR1 SGHAT and CDR2 FQNNGV. The CDR3 sequence is CASHTRGVDTEAFF. The CDR3 DNA follows: TGTGCCAGCCACACCCGGGGCGTGGACACTGAAGCTTTCTTT.

The rearrangement joins TRBV6-1 to TRBJ1-3; D ambiguous. The ends were cut back, 1 base at V and 2 bases at J, with 6 bases in the middle. The CDR3 is made up of 14 amino acids. Germline lookup yields CDR1 MNHNS and CDR2 SASEGT. CDR3 bases: TGTGCCAGCAGTGAAGGAGGAGCTGGAAACACCATATATTTT. Its protein is CASSEGGAGNTIYF.

V is TRBV18 and J is TRBJ2-2; D remains ambiguous. V lost 3 bases to trimming and J lost 6 bases, with 8 bases between them. CDR3 length equals 13 residues. The germline V gene has CDR1 KGHSH and CDR2 LQKENI. CDR3 in DNA: TGTGCCAGCTCACCGCAGGACGCCGGGGAGCTGTTTTTT. Amino acids: CASSPQDAGELFF.

This clone is a singleton in its sample. This chain joins TRBV6-5 and TRBJ1-6, with D maybe TRBD1 (5 bases). The CDR3 covers 13 residues. Germline V gene data show CDR1 as MNHEY and CDR2 as SVGAGI. V was cut by 7 bases and J by 6 bases, with 10 bases left in between. DNA for the CDR3: TGTGCCAGCAAAGCGGGGGGTAATTCACCCCTCCACTTT. Translation: CASKAGGNSPLHF.